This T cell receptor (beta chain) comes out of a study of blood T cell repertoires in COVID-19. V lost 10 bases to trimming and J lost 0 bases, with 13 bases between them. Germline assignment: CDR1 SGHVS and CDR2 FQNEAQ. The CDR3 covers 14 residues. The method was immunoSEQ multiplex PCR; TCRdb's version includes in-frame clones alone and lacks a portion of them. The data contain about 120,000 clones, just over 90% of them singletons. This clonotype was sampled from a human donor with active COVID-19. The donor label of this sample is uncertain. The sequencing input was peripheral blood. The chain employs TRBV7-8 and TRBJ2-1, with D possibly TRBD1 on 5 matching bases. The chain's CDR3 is CATKRQISYNEQFF. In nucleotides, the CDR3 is TGTGCCACGAAGAGACAGATCTCCTACAATGAGCAGTTCTTC.